These T cell receptor beta chains were read from a single sample in a study of CD8 T cells in Susac syndrome. TCRdb independently ran MiXCR on the immunoSEQ multiplex PCR reads; one entry per CDR3 protein. The sample carries about 71,000 distinct CDR3 sequences, just over 95% recorded once. Material for sequencing was CD4+ T cells from PBMCs. The receptors come from a human donor with multiple sclerosis. CDR3s include the opening cysteine and the closing phenylalanine or tryptophan. Fields, in order: D gene, clone size, J gene, V gene, CDR3 DNA, CDR3 protein. A D gene is named only where the DNA matches it firmly. Part of the rows lack a size; the others show once, few, many or a class for expanded clones.

d_call: -
clone_size: -
j_call: TRBJ2-3
v_call: TRBV29-1
cdr3_nt: TGCAGCGTTTCCGGGACTAGCACAGATACGCAGTATTTT
cdr3_aa: CSVSGTSTDTQYF

d_call: -
clone_size: -
j_call: TRBJ1-1
v_call: TRBV18
cdr3_nt: TGTGCCAGCTCGGGCTCGGGACCGTCGAACACTGAAGCTTTCTTT
cdr3_aa: CASSGSGPSNTEAFF

d_call: -
clone_size: -
j_call: TRBJ2-3
v_call: TRBV4-1
cdr3_nt: TGCGCCAGCAGCCAAGCCGCGGGACAGAGGACAGATACGCAGTATTTT
cdr3_aa: CASSQAAGQRTDTQYF

d_call: -
clone_size: once
j_call: TRBJ1-1
v_call: TRBV20-1
cdr3_nt: TGCAGTGCTACGACAGGGAACACTGAAGCTTTCTTT
cdr3_aa: CSATTGNTEAFF

d_call: -
clone_size: -
j_call: TRBJ2-7
v_call: TRBV28
cdr3_nt: TGTGCCAGCAGTCCTTTGGACAGTCCCTTCACCTACGAGCAGTACTTC
cdr3_aa: CASSPLDSPFTYEQYF

d_call: TRBD1
clone_size: once
j_call: TRBJ2-1
v_call: TRBV20-1
cdr3_nt: TGCAGTGCTAGATTCACCGGGACAGGGAGGAATGAGCAGTTCTTC
cdr3_aa: CSARFTGTGRNEQFF

d_call: -
clone_size: -
j_call: TRBJ1-1
v_call: TRBV18
cdr3_nt: TGTGCCAGCTCACCACTATTGACGGGGGGCACTGAAGCTTTCTTT
cdr3_aa: CASSPLLTGGTEAFF

d_call: TRBD2
clone_size: -
j_call: TRBJ2-2
v_call: TRBV12-3/TRBV12-4
cdr3_nt: TGTGCCAGCGGCTCCGGGGGGGCTTACACCGGGGAGCTGTTTTTT
cdr3_aa: CASGSGGAYTGELFF

d_call: -
clone_size: -
j_call: TRBJ2-7
v_call: TRBV29-1
cdr3_nt: TGCAGCGTTAGCGTGATACAGGGTGGCTACGAGCAGTACTTC
cdr3_aa: CSVSVIQGGYEQYF

d_call: -
clone_size: -
j_call: TRBJ1-1
v_call: TRBV7-6
cdr3_nt: TGTGCCAGCAGCCCCGAAGGGTTGGGGTCGAACACTGAAGCTTTCTTT
cdr3_aa: CASSPEGLGSNTEAFF

d_call: -
clone_size: -
j_call: TRBJ1-2
v_call: TRBV20-1
cdr3_nt: TGCAGTGCTTCCCCTGGTGAAGACTATGGCTACACCTTC
cdr3_aa: CSASPGEDYGYTF

d_call: TRBD1
clone_size: -
j_call: TRBJ2-7
v_call: TRBV7-2
cdr3_nt: TGTGCCAGCAGCAAAGAGGGGGCCTCCTACGAGCAGTACTTC
cdr3_aa: CASSKEGASYEQYF

d_call: TRBD1
clone_size: -
j_call: TRBJ2-3
v_call: TRBV19
cdr3_nt: TGTGCCAGCCACAAGGAGGGGACAGGGGCCGATACGCAGTATTTT
cdr3_aa: CASHKEGTGADTQYF

d_call: TRBD1
clone_size: -
j_call: TRBJ2-3
v_call: TRBV6-5
cdr3_nt: TGTGCCAGCAGTTACGGGACAGGCGTCACAGATACGCAGTATTTT
cdr3_aa: CASSYGTGVTDTQYF

d_call: -
clone_size: -
j_call: TRBJ1-2
v_call: TRBV6-2/TRBV6-3
cdr3_nt: TGTGCCAGCAGGACGGGGAGCTATGGCTACACCTTC
cdr3_aa: CASRTGSYGYTF

d_call: -
clone_size: -
j_call: TRBJ1-1
v_call: TRBV29-1
cdr3_nt: TGCAGCGTTGAAGATTTTGGACGCGTGGAGGGTTTGAACACTGAAGCTTTCTTT
cdr3_aa: CSVEDFGRVEGLNTEAFF

d_call: -
clone_size: -
j_call: TRBJ2-1
v_call: TRBV6-2/TRBV6-3
cdr3_nt: TGTGCCAGCAGTTATGGGGGGCTTAACAATGAGCAGTTCTTC
cdr3_aa: CASSYGGLNNEQFF

d_call: TRBD2
clone_size: -
j_call: TRBJ2-7
v_call: TRBV20-1
cdr3_nt: TGCAGTGCTAGAGATGGAGCGGGGAACTACGAGCAGTACTTC
cdr3_aa: CSARDGAGNYEQYF

d_call: -
clone_size: -
j_call: TRBJ2-3
v_call: TRBV30
cdr3_nt: TGTGCCTGGAGTGTCTCAGGGGCAGATACGCAGTATTTT
cdr3_aa: CAWSVSGADTQYF

d_call: -
clone_size: -
j_call: TRBJ2-3
v_call: TRBV20-1
cdr3_nt: TGCAGTGCTAGAGGGACAATTGGCACAGATACGCAGTATTTT
cdr3_aa: CSARGTIGTDTQYF

d_call: -
clone_size: -
j_call: TRBJ1-1
v_call: TRBV29-1
cdr3_nt: TGCAGCGCCGAACGGTTGAACACTGAAGCTTTCTTT
cdr3_aa: CSAERLNTEAFF

d_call: TRBD2
clone_size: -
j_call: TRBJ2-1
v_call: TRBV28
cdr3_nt: TGTGCCAGCAGTTTCTTATCGGCTAGCGGGGGGGCCGCCTACAATGAGCAGTTCTTC
cdr3_aa: CASSFLSASGGAAYNEQFF

d_call: TRBD2
clone_size: once
j_call: TRBJ2-1
v_call: TRBV27
cdr3_nt: TGTGCCAGCAGTTTATCCTATAGCGGGGAGCAGTTCTTC
cdr3_aa: CASSLSYSGEQFF

d_call: -
clone_size: -
j_call: TRBJ2-7
v_call: TRBV7-2
cdr3_nt: TGTGCCAGCAGCTTGCCGGGACGGCCTCACGAGCAGTACTTC
cdr3_aa: CASSLPGRPHEQYF

d_call: -
clone_size: -
j_call: TRBJ2-2
v_call: TRBV5-1
cdr3_nt: TGCGCCAGCAGCTTGGGATCCAGTAACACCGGGGAGCTGTTTTTT
cdr3_aa: CASSLGSSNTGELFF

d_call: -
clone_size: -
j_call: TRBJ1-1
v_call: TRBV12-3/TRBV12-4
cdr3_nt: TGTGCCAGCAGTCCTCCTGTCAGGAAGGTGACTGAAGCTTTCTTT
cdr3_aa: CASSPPVRKVTEAFF

d_call: -
clone_size: -
j_call: TRBJ2-7
v_call: TRBV11-3
cdr3_nt: TGTGCCAGCAGCTTAAGACCACGGGCCGAGCAGTACTTC
cdr3_aa: CASSLRPRAEQYF

d_call: TRBD2
clone_size: -
j_call: TRBJ2-3
v_call: TRBV7-9
cdr3_nt: TGTGCCAGCAGGTTGACTAGCGGGACAGATACGCAGTATTTT
cdr3_aa: CASRLTSGTDTQYF

d_call: -
clone_size: once
j_call: TRBJ2-3
v_call: TRBV2
cdr3_nt: TGTGCCAGCAGTGAATACTTATCCACAGATACGCAGTATTTT
cdr3_aa: CASSEYLSTDTQYF

d_call: TRBD2
clone_size: -
j_call: TRBJ2-3
v_call: TRBV6-2/TRBV6-3
cdr3_nt: TGTGCCAGCAGCCCTAGCGGGGAACCCACAGATACGCAGTATTTT
cdr3_aa: CASSPSGEPTDTQYF

d_call: TRBD2
clone_size: once
j_call: TRBJ2-1
v_call: TRBV30
cdr3_nt: TGTGCCTGGAGTCGGATGGAACTAGCGGGGGGGGAGCAGTTCTTC
cdr3_aa: CAWSRMELAGGEQFF

d_call: TRBD1
clone_size: -
j_call: TRBJ2-3
v_call: TRBV3-1
cdr3_nt: TGTGCCAGCAGCATGGGACAGGGGGCGGAAGATACGCAGTATTTT
cdr3_aa: CASSMGQGAEDTQYF

d_call: TRBD2
clone_size: -
j_call: TRBJ2-7
v_call: TRBV5-1
cdr3_nt: TGCGCCAGCAGCGATTGGACTAGCGGGGGTTACGAGCAGTACTTC
cdr3_aa: CASSDWTSGGYEQYF

d_call: TRBD1
clone_size: -
j_call: TRBJ2-2
v_call: TRBV4-2
cdr3_nt: TGTGCCAGCAGCCAAGGTCGGGGACAGTGGACCGGGGAGCTGTTTTTT
cdr3_aa: CASSQGRGQWTGELFF

d_call: -
clone_size: -
j_call: TRBJ2-5
v_call: TRBV6-4
cdr3_nt: TGTGCCAGCATTTTTGGGCTGATCCCCCAAGAGACCCAGTACTTC
cdr3_aa: CASIFGLIPQETQYF

d_call: TRBD1
clone_size: -
j_call: TRBJ1-4
v_call: TRBV12-3/TRBV12-4
cdr3_nt: TGTGCCAGCAGTTCTGGACAGGGGGGAAAACTGTTTTTT
cdr3_aa: CASSSGQGGKLFF

d_call: -
clone_size: -
j_call: TRBJ1-1
v_call: TRBV5-1
cdr3_nt: TGCGCCAGCAGCTTGGCAGGGGCCGGGGGGAACACTGAAGCTTTCTTT
cdr3_aa: CASSLAGAGGNTEAFF

d_call: -
clone_size: once
j_call: TRBJ2-3
v_call: TRBV20-1
cdr3_nt: TGCAGTGCCCCAAGCCTAGATACGCAGTATTTT
cdr3_aa: CSAPSLDTQYF

d_call: TRBD1
clone_size: -
j_call: TRBJ1-2
v_call: TRBV5-6
cdr3_nt: TGTGCCAGCAGCTCGACAGGGACGGTCTATGGCTACACCTTC
cdr3_aa: CASSSTGTVYGYTF

d_call: -
clone_size: -
j_call: TRBJ2-1
v_call: TRBV5-1
cdr3_nt: TGCGCCAGCAGTTTCGGCTGGACGGGCTACAATGAGCAGTTCTTC
cdr3_aa: CASSFGWTGYNEQFF